The 23 T cell receptor beta chains presented below share a single source sample, sequenced in a study of cytomegalovirus exposure and HLA in healthy donors. Clones were sequenced by immunoSEQ multiplex PCR, and TCRdb holds only the in-frame ones, with some missing. Among 100,000 to 150,000 clones, approximately 92% were seen once, and the ten largest hold around 1.3%. Sequencing input: PBMCs. These receptors originate from a young woman in good health and CMV-seronegative.

The V and J genes are TRBV5-4 and TRBJ1-1; a weak D match, TRBD1 (5 bases). This CDR3 contains 15 residues. CDR1 is SGHNT, CDR2 YYREEE, per germline (reference sequence). Trimming pared 0 bases from V and 4 bases from J, leaving 13 bases between. CDR3 in DNA: TGTGCCAGCAGCTTGGGGGGGACTCGGGGCACTGAAGCTTTCTTT. This codes for CASSLGGTRGTEAFF. Based on the CDR3 plus reference TRBV5-4 and TRBJ1-1, the full variable domain is ETGVTQSPTHLIKTRGQQVTLRCSSQSGHNTVSWYQQALGQGPQFIFQYYREEENGRGNFPPRFSGLQFPNYSSELNVNALELDDSALYLCASSLGGTRGTEAFFGQGTRLTVV.

DNA of the CDR3: TGTGCCATCAGTTACCGGGGGGGCCACGGGACCCAGTACTTC. Protein: CAISYRGGHGTQYF. This chain links TRBV10-3 with TRBJ2-5; 8 bases match TRBD2. The germline gives CDR1 ENHRY, CDR2 SYGVKD. The CDR3 spans 14 residues. V trimming: 5 bases; J trimming: 7 bases; junction bases outside the gene matches: 9.

This clone was seen a single time. The genes are TRBV5-1 and TRBJ2-2; possible D gene TRBD2, 6 bases. Per the germline V gene, CDR1 is SGHRS and CDR2 is YFSETQ. The CDR3 contains 16 residues. The V gene lost 7 bases and the J gene lost 0 bases, with 16 bases spanning the gap. CDR3 coding DNA: TGCGCCAGCCTCGGTAGCGGAGGCGCGAACACCGGGGAGCTGTTTTTT. Its protein product is CASLGSGGANTGELFF.

In nucleotides, the CDR3 is TGTGCCAGTAGTAATAGAAACACAGATACGCAGTATTTT. As protein: CASSNRNTDTQYF. The chain recombines TRBV19 with TRBJ2-3; D is unresolved. The CDR3 sequence is 13 residues long. Trimming removed 4 bases from V and 2 bases from J, with 7 bases in between. Germline loops: CDR1 LNHDA, CDR2 SQIVND (reference sequence).

V is TRBV2 and J is TRBJ2-2; 8 bases fit TRBD2. The junction had 8 bases not matched to a gene; V was cut back by 6 bases and J by 5 bases. Germline lookup yields CDR1 SNHLY and CDR2 FYNNEI. The CDR3 spans 15 residues. CDR3 bases: TGTGCCAGCAGCGCCGGGACTAGGAAGACCGGGGAGCTGTTTTTT. Residues: CASSAGTRKTGELFF.

V is TRBV18 and J is TRBJ1-5; D may be TRBD1 (5 bases). The CDR3 has 14 amino acids. V was pared by 2 bases and J by 4 bases, with 9 bases between. CDR1 and CDR2 from the germline V gene are KGHSH and LQKENI. CDR3 coding DNA: TGTGCCAGCTCACCAACAGGTTTTAATCAGCCCCAGCATTTT. This encodes CASSPTGFNQPQHF.

The V gene is TRBV7-3, the J gene TRBJ2-1, with 13 bases aligning to TRBD2. V shed 4 bases and J 7 bases; nucleotides not matched to a gene: 7. Germline loops: CDR1 SGHTA, CDR2 FQGTGA. The CDR3 has 16 amino acids. In nucleotides, the CDR3 is TGTGCCAGCAGCTCCACACCGGGACTAGCGGGAAATGAGCAGTTCTTC. It translates to CASSSTPGLAGNEQFF.

The chain is built from TRBV25-1 and TRBJ1-5, with 8 bases matching TRBD1. The CDR3 extends over 15 amino acids. With V trimmed by 7 bases and J by 1 base, 6 bases remained unmatched. Germline lookup yields CDR1 MGHDK and CDR2 SYGVNS. CDR3 nucleotides: TGTGCCAGCACCCCCGGACAGGGAAGCAATCAGCCCCAGCATTTT. Translated, it gives CASTPGQGSNQPQHF.

The CDR3 loop reads CASSADRGGINQPQHF. CDR3 nucleotides: TGTGCCAGCAGTGCTGACAGGGGAGGAATCAATCAGCCCCAGCATTTT. The chain carries TRBV6-1 and TRBJ1-5, with 8 bases fitting TRBD1. Germline V gene data show CDR1 as MNHNS and CDR2 as SASEGT. The CDR3 has 16 residues. With V trimmed by 4 bases and J by 3 bases, 8 bases remained unmatched.

This chain links TRBV9 with TRBJ1-1, with unresolved D. V was shortened by 0 bases and J by 7 bases, with 13 bases between the two germline ends. CDR1 is SGDLS, CDR2 YYNGEE, per germline. The CDR3 consists of 14 residues. CDR3 nucleotides: TGTGCCAGCAGCGTAGGTGAGTTCCCGGGTGAAGCTTTCTTT. Its protein is CASSVGEFPGEAFF.

This rearrangement joins TRBV5-5 to TRBJ2-7, with D perhaps matching TRBD1 (6 bases). The V gene lost 5 bases and the J gene lost 3 bases, with 9 bases spanning the gap. This CDR3 region has 12 residues. Germline V gives CDR1 SGHKS, CDR2 YYEKEE (reference sequence). The CDR3 region is CASSQDSYEQYF. The CDR3 nucleotides are TGTGCCAGCAGTCAGGACAGCTACGAGCAGTACTTC.

This clone has just a few counts. This chain connects TRBV27 to TRBJ1-2; 9 nucleotides match TRBD1. J gave up 13 bases and V 6 bases, and 6 bases lay outside the gene matches. Germline CDR1 and CDR2: MNHEY and SMNVEV (reference sequence). This CDR3 contains 11 residues. CDR3 in amino acids: CASRYTGGVTF. The CDR3 DNA follows: TGTGCCAGCAGATACACAGGGGGCGTCACCTTC.

The chain joins TRBV28 to TRBJ2-1, with TRBD2 identical over 10 bases. CDR1 MDHEN and CDR2 SYDVKM come from the germline V gene. The CDR3 runs to 17 residues. The V and J ends lost 6 bases and 0 bases, in that order; junction bases with no gene match: 8. In nucleotides, the CDR3 is TGTGCCAGCAGGATTAGCGGGGGGCTACGCTCCTACAATGAGCAGTTCTTC. The encoded protein is CASRISGGLRSYNEQFF.

The rearrangement joins TRBV6-5 to TRBJ2-7; TRBD1 agrees at 8 bases. The junction had 7 bases not matched to a gene; V was cut back by 0 bases and J by 3 bases. Germline assignment: CDR1 MNHEY and CDR2 SVGAGI. This CDR3 region has 16 residues. The CDR3 bases are TGTGCCAGCAGTTACTCGATTTTAGGACAGGGCTACGAGCAGTACTTC. Protein sequence: CASSYSILGQGYEQYF.

The rearrangement uses TRBV7-2 and TRBJ2-7; 8 bases align to TRBD1. J lost 1 base, V lost 0 bases, and 8 bases had no gene match. Germline V gene lookup returns CDR1 SGHTA and CDR2 FQGNSA. The CDR3 runs to 17 residues. In nucleotides, the CDR3 is TGTGCCAGCAGCTTAGCGGTGTATTGGGACAGGTCCTACGAGCAGTACTTC. Its translation is CASSLAVYWDRSYEQYF.

The chain carries TRBV7-3 and TRBJ2-7; maybe TRBD1 (5 bases). Germline CDR1 SGHTA, CDR2 FQGTGA. Trimming shortened V by 2 bases and J by 5 bases, and 13 bases separated the two germline ends. The length of the CDR3 is 14 residues. As DNA, the CDR3 is TGTGCCAGCAGCTTAGCGCCGAGACAGAACGAGCAGTACTTC. Protein sequence: CASSLAPRQNEQYF.

In DNA, the CDR3 is TGTGCCAGCAGTCACAGGGGCATGAGCGAGAAACTGTTTTTT. It translates to CASSHRGMSEKLFF. J is TRBJ1-4 and V is TRBV21-1; the tabulated D call, TRBD1, remains unverified against the DNA. TRBV21-1 corresponds to a pseudogene. The CDR3 covers 14 residues.

The chain joins TRBV6-5 to TRBJ2-7; 9 nucleotides agree with TRBD1. Germline V gives CDR1 MNHEY, CDR2 SVGAGI. The CDR3 totals 12 residues. The V segment lost 4 bases and the J segment 7 bases; nucleotides outside the gene matches: 2. The CDR3 DNA is TGTGCCAGCAGTTGGGACAGGGTTGAGCAGTACTTC. It translates to CASSWDRVEQYF.

The rearrangement uses TRBV20-1 and TRBJ2-5; TRBD2 is a possible D gene (5 bases). Trimming took off 5 bases at V and 4 bases at J, with 8 bases between the two ends. Germline-derived CDR1 and CDR2 are DFQATT and SNEGSKA (reference sequence). The CDR3 is made up of 11 amino acids. CDR3 sequence reads: CSAPSGETQYF. The CDR3 nucleotides read TGCAGTGCTCCGAGCGGAGAGACCCAGTACTTC.

This chain joins TRBV21-1 and TRBJ1-1; TRBD1, the table's D call, lacks a check against the DNA. TRBV21-1 is termed a pseudogene. CDR3 length: 14 amino acids. The chain's CDR3 is CANYKGVEGTEAFF. The CDR3, as DNA: TGTGCCAACTACAAGGGGGTAGAAGGCACTGAAGCTTTCTTT.

The rearrangement links TRBV6-5 to TRBJ2-7; TRBD1 agrees at 9 bases. The germline V gene has CDR1 MNHEY and CDR2 SVGAGI. The CDR3 runs to 13 residues. Trimming took 10 bases from V and 5 from J; bases not matched to a gene: 9. The CDR3 sequence: CATQSWTGDEQYF. The CDR3 DNA follows: TGTGCCACCCAATCCTGGACAGGGGACGAGCAGTACTTC.

J is TRBJ2-5 and V is TRBV9, with D possibly being TRBD2 (5 bases). The germline V gene has CDR1 SGDLS and CDR2 YYNGEE. The CDR3 totals 14 residues. The V end lost 6 bases, the J end lost 4 bases, and 16 bases lay between the germline ends. The CDR3 DNA sequence: TGTGCCAGCATAGGGCAGCAACGGGGAGAGACCCAGTACTTC. It yields the protein CASIGQQRGETQYF.

This rearrangement joins TRBV18 to TRBJ1-2; D ambiguous. CDR1 and CDR2 (germline): KGHSH, LQKENI. Trimming pared 3 bases from V and 8 bases from J, leaving 16 bases between. This CDR3 is built from 14 residues. The CDR3 nucleotides are TGTGCCAGCTCACCGGCCCCCCAGGCTGTCGGCTACACCTTC. Translation: CASSPAPQAVGYTF.